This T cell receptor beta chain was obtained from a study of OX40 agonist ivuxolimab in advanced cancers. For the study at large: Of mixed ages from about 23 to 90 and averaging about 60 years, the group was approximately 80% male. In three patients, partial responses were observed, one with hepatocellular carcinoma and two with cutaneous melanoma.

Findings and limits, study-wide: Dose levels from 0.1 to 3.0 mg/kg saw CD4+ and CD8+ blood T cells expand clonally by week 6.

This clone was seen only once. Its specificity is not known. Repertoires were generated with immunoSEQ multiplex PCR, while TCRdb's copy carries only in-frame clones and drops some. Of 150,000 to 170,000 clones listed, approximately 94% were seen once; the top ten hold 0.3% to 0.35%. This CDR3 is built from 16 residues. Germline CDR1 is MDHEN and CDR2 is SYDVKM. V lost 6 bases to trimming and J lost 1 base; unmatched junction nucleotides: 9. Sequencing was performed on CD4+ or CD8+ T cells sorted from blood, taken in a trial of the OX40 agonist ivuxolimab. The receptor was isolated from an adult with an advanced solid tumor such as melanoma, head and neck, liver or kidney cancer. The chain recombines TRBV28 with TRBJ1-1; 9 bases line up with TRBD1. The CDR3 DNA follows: TGTGCCAGCAGCCCTATCCCGGGACAGGGGAACACTGAAGCTTTCTTT. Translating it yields CASSPIPGQGNTEAFF.